This passage covers 26 T cell receptor beta chains from one sample sequenced in a study of cytomegalovirus exposure and HLA in healthy donors. Both 60 Vbeta primers and 13 Jbeta primers went into the PCR. Sequencing used immunoSEQ multiplex PCR; TCRdb keeps in-frame clones, though not all of them. Of approximately 140,000 clones in the sample, around four fifths were seen once. Sequences were obtained from PBMCs. The receptor set was obtained from a young man in good health and CMV-seronegative.

This chain joins TRBV29-1 and TRBJ2-7; TRBD2 matches 7 bases. V trimming: 4 bases; J trimming: 0 bases; junction bases outside the gene matches: 6. Germline values: CDR1 SQVTM, CDR2 ANQGSEA. The CDR3 loop spans 14 amino acids. The CDR3 here is CSVGGGGSSYEQYF. The CDR3 coding sequence is TGCAGCGTTGGAGGCGGCGGGAGCTCCTACGAGCAGTACTTC.

The chain combines TRBV2 with TRBJ1-2; weak D call: TRBD1 (5 bases). This CDR3 has 12 amino acids. Germline V CDR1 and CDR2: SNHLY, FYNNEI. Trimming left V 5 bases short and J 4 bases short, with 8 bases between. The CDR3 spells CASSPTVYGYTF. The CDR3, as DNA: TGTGCCAGCAGTCCGACAGTCTATGGCTACACCTTC.

This clone was recorded only once. The chain recombines TRBV7-3 with TRBJ2-7; 11 bases match TRBD2. J was trimmed by 0 bases and V by 5 bases; bases with no gene match: 15. CDR1 and CDR2 from the germline V gene are SGHTA and FQGTGA. CDR3 length: 19 amino acids. The CDR3 loop reads CASSVRPGLAEDSSYEQYF. For the CDR3, the DNA is TGTGCCAGCAGCGTCCGACCGGGACTAGCGGAGGATAGCTCCTACGAGCAGTACTTC.

V and J are TRBV28 and TRBJ2-5; 7 nucleotides align to TRBD2. Per germline, CDR1 MDHEN and CDR2 SYDVKM. There are 15 residues in the CDR3. V dropped 6 bases and J dropped 2; count of bases not matched to a gene: 9. CDR3 nucleotides: TGTGCCAGCAGGACCCAAGGGCGGGGGCAAGAGACCCAGTACTTC. It yields the protein CASRTQGRGQETQYF.

This clone was seen a few times. The chain couples TRBV7-9 to TRBJ1-1; 8 nucleotides line up with TRBD1. Germline V gives CDR1 SEHNR, CDR2 FQNEAQ (reference sequence). The CDR3 is 12 residues long. With V trimmed by 6 bases and J by 5 bases, 2 bases remained unmatched. CDR3 DNA: TGTGCCAGCAGTCGACAGGGGACTGAAGCTTTCTTT. It translates to CASSRQGTEAFF.

The chain combines TRBV9 with TRBJ1-2; D might be TRBD1 (6 bases). Per the germline V gene, CDR1 is SGDLS and CDR2 is YYNGEE. This CDR3 is built from 17 residues. The V end was cut by 4 bases, the J end by 7 bases, with 26 bases between. Written as DNA, the CDR3 is TGTGCCAGCAGCTCCGAACCATTTAAGCGGGGGGCGTTTGGCTACACCTTC. This encodes CASSSEPFKRGAFGYTF.

The chain couples TRBV28 to TRBJ2-5, with 13 bases matching TRBD2. The ends lost 6 bases at V and 5 bases at J; junction bases unmatched: 6. The germline gives CDR1 MDHEN, CDR2 SYDVKM. The CDR3 length is 15 residues. The CDR3, as DNA: TGTGCCAGCAGCAGGACTAGCGGGAGTATTGAGACCCAGTACTTC. This sequence encodes CASSRTSGSIETQYF. Full variable domain (remainder filled in from reference TRBV28 and TRBJ2-5): DVKVTQSSRYLVKRTGEKVFLECVQDMDHENMFWYRQDPGLGLRLIYFSYDVKMKEKGDIPEGYSVSREKKERFSLILESASTNQTSMYLCASSRTSGSIETQYFGPGTRLLVL.

The chain recombines TRBV29-1 with TRBJ2-7, with 9 bases identical to TRBD1. The V gene's germline CDR1 is SQVTM and CDR2 ANQGSEA. The junction had 7 bases not matched to a gene; V was cut back by 5 bases and J by 5 bases. The CDR3 has 13 residues. The chain's CDR3 is CSVSRTGADEQYF. CDR3 bases: TGCAGCGTTTCTCGGACAGGGGCGGACGAGCAGTACTTC.

As concerns this clone: Germline and junction disagree at one end, which may indicate a read error. This chain links TRBV7-7 with TRBJ1-4; D uncertain. Germline V lookup: CDR1 SSHAT, CDR2 FNYEAQ (reference sequence). The CDR3 totals 13 residues. CDR3 sequence reads: CASSLTGGEKLFF. The CDR3 DNA is TGTGCTAGCAGCCTTACCGGAGGTGAAAAACTGTTTTTT. Full variable domain (outside the CDR3, taken from reference TRBV7-7 and TRBJ1-4): GAGVSQSPRYKVTKRGQDVTLRCDPISSHATLYWYQQALGQGPEFLTYFNYEAQPDKSGLPSDRFSAERPEGSISTLTIQRTEQRDSAMYRCASSLTGGEKLFFGSGTQLSVL.

This chain uses TRBV7-6 with TRBJ2-5, with D possibly TRBD1 on 5 matching bases. The germline V and J ends were trimmed by 4 bases and 4 bases, with 16 bases remaining between them. From germline, CDR1 is SGHVS and CDR2 FNYEAQ. The CDR3 is made up of 15 amino acids. Written as DNA, the CDR3 is TGTGCCAGCAGCTCTCCACAGGCTAGTATAGAGACCCAGTACTTC. This codes for CASSSPQASIETQYF. Combining the CDR3 with reference TRBV7-6 and TRBJ2-5 gives the whole variable domain GAGVSQSPRYKVTKRGQDVALRCDPISGHVSLYWYRQALGQGPEFLTYFNYEAQQDKSGLPNDRFSAERPEGSISTLTIQRTEQRDSAMYRCASSSPQASIETQYFGPGTRLLVL.

This chain uses TRBV7-9 with TRBJ2-7, with TRBD2 matching 11 bases. The junction had 6 bases not matched to a gene; V was cut back by 7 bases and J by 4 bases. The CDR3 has 14 residues. The germline CDR1 and CDR2 sequences are SEHNR and FQNEAQ (reference sequence). The CDR3 loop reads CASTSSGRTYEQYF. The CDR3 DNA is TGTGCCAGCACGTCTAGCGGGAGGACGTACGAGCAGTACTTC.

V is TRBV28 and J is TRBJ2-5, with 13 bases aligning to TRBD2. Germline V CDR1 and CDR2: MDHEN, SYDVKM. Germline trimming cut 5 bases from V and 5 bases from J; bases unmatched to any gene: 17. The CDR3 extends over 19 amino acids. The CDR3 nucleotides read TGTGCCAGCAGTCTTGGGACTAGCGGGACACCTACCTCGCGGGAGACCCAGTACTTC. Protein: CASSLGTSGTPTSRETQYF.

This sequence joins TRBV27 and TRBJ2-1, with 7 bases aligning to TRBD1. CDR1 and CDR2 from the germline V gene are MNHEY and SMNVEV (reference sequence). The V gene end was trimmed by 1 base and the J gene end by 5 bases; junction bases not matched to a gene: 2. The CDR3 has 14 amino acids. The CDR3 sequence: CASSLFRGNNEQFF. The DNA for the CDR3 is TGTGCCAGCAGTTTATTCAGGGGGAACAATGAGCAGTTCTTC.

V is TRBV27 and J is TRBJ1-1; D is uncertain. This CDR3 spans 16 amino acids. The V end was cut by 0 bases, the J end by 4 bases, with 15 bases between. Germline CDR1 and CDR2: MNHEY and SMNVEV (reference sequence). CDR3 DNA sequence: TGTGCCAGCAGTTTATCGAGCCCCCGGTTTGGCACTGAAGCTTTCTTT. Its translation: CASSLSSPRFGTEAFF.

The V and J genes are TRBV5-1 and TRBJ1-4; 7 bases agree with TRBD1. The CDR3 has 16 amino acids. V dropped 4 bases and J dropped 12; count of bases not matched to a gene: 18. In germline, CDR1 is SGHRS, CDR2 YFSETQ. The DNA for the CDR3 is TGCGCCAGCAGCACCCGGACAGGTTATGGTGGTGGGGAACTGTTTTTT. This gives the protein CASSTRTGYGGGELFF. Variable domain in full (rest from reference TRBV5-1 and TRBJ1-4): KAGVTQTPRYLIKTRGQQVTLSCSPISGHRSVSWYQQTPGQGLQFLFEYFSETQRNKGNFPGRFSGRQFSNSRSEMNVSTLELGDSALYLCASSTRTGYGGGELFFGSGTQLSVL.

This clone was detected a few times. The chain carries TRBV7-9 and TRBJ1-1, with 7 bases matching TRBD1. Losses at the gene ends were 4 bases for V and 0 bases for J; bases not matched to a gene: 5. This CDR3 spans 15 amino acids. The germline V gene encodes CDR1 SEHNR and CDR2 FQNEAQ (reference sequence). CDR3 DNA: TGTGCCAGCAGCTCCCGGACAGGCATGAACACTGAAGCTTTCTTT. Residues: CASSSRTGMNTEAFF.

The rearrangement joins TRBV30 to TRBJ1-4; D may be TRBD1 (6 bases). The germline V gene encodes CDR1 GTSNPN and CDR2 SVGIG (reference sequence). This CDR3 comprises 14 residues. V lost 0 bases and J 5 bases, leaving 10 bases between the germline ends. The CDR3 here is CAWSVQGWNEKLFF. In DNA form, the CDR3 reads TGTGCCTGGAGTGTACAGGGCTGGAATGAAAAACTGTTTTTT.

Only one count was recorded for this clone. The CDR3 region has the DNA TGCGCCAGCAGCTTGGAGCACGCGGGCGGGCAGTACTTC. Translating it yields CASSLEHAGGQYF. The chain employs TRBV5-1 and TRBJ2-7, with D maybe TRBD2 (5 bases). Germline V gives CDR1 SGHRS, CDR2 YFSETQ. V lost 0 bases and J lost 9, with 13 bases in between. The CDR3 runs to 13 residues. Combining the CDR3 with reference TRBV5-1 and TRBJ2-7 gives the whole variable domain KAGVTQTPRYLIKTRGQQVTLSCSPISGHRSVSWYQQTPGQGLQFLFEYFSETQRNKGNFPGRFSGRQFSNSRSEMNVSTLELGDSALYLCASSLEHAGGQYFGPGTRLTVT.

This chain joins TRBV18 and TRBJ1-1; D call uncertain. This CDR3 region has 14 residues. The germline V and J ends were trimmed by 3 bases and 1 base, with 9 bases remaining between them. CDR1 KGHSH and CDR2 LQKENI come from the germline V gene. This CDR3 reads CASSPATTNTEAFF. In DNA form, the CDR3 reads TGTGCCAGCTCACCGGCAACAACGAACACTGAAGCTTTCTTT.

This rearrangement joins TRBV5-1 to TRBJ1-2; the match to TRBD1 covers 8 bases. V lost 4 bases and J lost 4; bases outside the gene matches: 15. Germline V CDR1 and CDR2: SGHRS, YFSETQ. This CDR3 is built from 17 residues. The CDR3 spells CASSQGQALSIPYGYTF. The CDR3 bases are TGCGCCAGCAGCCAGGGACAGGCCCTATCTATTCCCTATGGCTACACCTTC.

The CDR3 region has the DNA TGTGCCAGCAGCTTAGCGCTGTCTAGCGGGAAGTACACAGATACGCAGTATTTT. Its protein product is CASSLALSSGKYTDTQYF. The chain links TRBV7-8 to TRBJ2-3; TRBD2 matches 9 bases. Trimming took 0 bases from V and 2 from J; bases not matched to a gene: 9. Germline V gene sequence: CDR1 SGHVS, CDR2 FQNEAQ. The CDR3 spans 18 residues.

The CDR3 loop is CASRSRDRANEQYF. Written as DNA, the CDR3 is TGTGCCAGCAGGTCCCGGGACAGGGCGAACGAGCAGTACTTC. The chain has TRBV28 and TRBJ2-7, with 9 nucleotides matching TRBD1. This CDR3 has 14 residues. Germline assignment: CDR1 MDHEN and CDR2 SYDVKM. The ends lost 6 bases at V and 5 bases at J; junction bases unmatched: 8.

The chain recombines TRBV5-1 with TRBJ2-5; TRBD1 matches 8 bases. Germline V gene sequence: CDR1 SGHRS, CDR2 YFSETQ. Germline trimming cut 4 bases from V and 5 bases from J; bases unmatched to any gene: 7. The CDR3 contains 14 residues. The CDR3 spells CASSGRTGRETQYF. The CDR3 DNA sequence: TGCGCCAGCAGCGGAAGGACAGGGAGGGAGACCCAGTACTTC.

The chain couples TRBV25-1 to TRBJ2-1; a possible D gene is TRBD2 (6 bases). Germline loops: CDR1 MGHDK, CDR2 SYGVNS. V lost 6 bases, J lost 0 bases, and 12 bases lay in between. This CDR3 has 15 amino acids. Here the CDR3 reads CASRKEGRSYNEQFF. CDR3 nucleotide sequence: TGTGCCAGCAGGAAGGAGGGCCGCTCCTACAATGAGCAGTTCTTC.

V and J are TRBV7-6 and TRBJ1-1; D not resolved. CDR3 length: 13 amino acids. The V end was cut by 4 bases, the J end by 1 base, with 7 bases between. The germline CDR1 and CDR2 sequences are SGHVS and FNYEAQ. CDR3 coding DNA: TGTGCCAGCAGCTCCACAGAGAACACTGAAGCTTTCTTT. Protein product: CASSSTENTEAFF.

The gene calls are TRBV25-1 and TRBJ1-6, with 9 bases aligning to TRBD1. The CDR3 sequence is 17 residues long. With 4 bases clipped from V and 8 bases from J, the junction kept 12 bases outside the gene matches. Germline V gives CDR1 MGHDK, CDR2 SYGVNS. The CDR3 protein is CASSGSVPGQGYSPLHF. The CDR3 DNA sequence: TGTGCCAGCAGTGGTTCAGTCCCGGGACAGGGCTATTCACCCCTCCACTTT.